This T cell receptor (beta chain) comes out of a study of naive and memory T cell subsets. An equimolar mix of two oligonucleotides served as the beta constant-region primer for TRBC1 and TRBC2. Ligated cDNA was amplified by four rounds of PCR with nested alpha and beta constant-region primers and SP2. TCRdb reprocessed the UMI-ligation and nested PCR reads with MiXCR, giving one entry per CDR3 protein. The sample includes some 83,000 distinct CDR3 sequences, 10% to 15% seen only once; the top ten take 0.7% to 0.95%. Remarks on this clonotype: The antigen is undetermined.

Findings and caveats of the study: RNA-based TCR counts may shift with T cell activation and differentiation. Over 85% of naive TCR sequences appeared only once after error correction, unlike memory subsets. Gini index rose across naive, CM, EM and EMRA in CD4 and CD8.

V shed 0 bases and J shed 5 bases, with 21 bases lying between them. From germline, CDR1 is SGHRS and CDR2 YFSETQ. The CDR3 is made up of 17 amino acids. The chain employs TRBV5-1 and TRBJ2-7; D perhaps matches TRBD1 (5 bases). The specimen sequenced was central memory CD4+ T cells from blood. The TCR originated in a human donor in good health. The CDR3 region is CASSLGNKVGALNEQYF. CDR3 DNA sequence: TGCGCCAGCAGCTTGGGTAATAAGGTTGGGGCGCTTAACGAGCAGTACTTC.